These 19 T cell receptor beta chains came from one sample sequenced in a study of T cell repertoires in cytomegalovirus infection. One entry per CDR3 protein results from TCRdb running MiXCR on the reads. Of tens of thousands of distinct CDR3 sequences in the sample, 33% were seen once. The antigens these receptors bind are not known. The sequenced material came from PBMCs, sequenced either directly or after in vitro stimulation (not recorded which). The receptor set was obtained from a human donor in good health (CMV status not recorded). Some clones in this sample may be carry-over from other donors' samples.

The sample holds one count of this clonotype. This chain links TRBV6-5 with TRBJ2-1; D call uncertain. The ends were cut back, 6 bases at V and 10 bases at J, with 16 bases in the middle. This CDR3 has 13 amino acids. Germline V gene sequence: CDR1 MNHEY, CDR2 SVGAGI. The CDR3 loop reads CASRDPRTSEQFF. CDR3 in DNA: TGTGCCAGCAGAGACCCCAGAACCAGCGAGCAGTTCTTC.

The chain recombines TRBV29-1 with TRBJ1-5; the D gene is possibly TRBD1 (5 bases). Germline V lookup: CDR1 SQVTM, CDR2 ANQGSEA. Deletions cut 6 bases from V and 1 base from J, with 13 bases between. CDR3 length: 14 amino acids. DNA of the CDR3: TGCAGCGTAGGAGACAGAGCCAGCAATCAGCCCCAGCATTTT. Its translation is CSVGDRASNQPQHF.

In its sample, this clonotype was seen a few times. The rearrangement links TRBV20-1 to TRBJ2-1; the D gene could be TRBD1 or TRBD2 (6 bases each). This CDR3 has 15 residues. Germline V gene lookup returns CDR1 DFQATT and CDR2 SNEGSKA (reference sequence). V was pared by 6 bases and J by 0 bases, with 15 bases between. CDR3 in DNA: TGCAGTGCCCCCTCGGGGGCAAGCTCCTACAATGAGCAGTTCTTC. Translation gives CSAPSGASSYNEQFF.

This clonotype was detected only once. The genes are TRBV28 and TRBJ1-1, with unresolved D. The CDR3 is 12 residues long. CDR1 is MDHEN and CDR2 is SYDVKM in the germline V gene. V was clipped by 6 bases and J by 1 base, with 6 bases between them. DNA for the CDR3: TGTGCCAGCAGGACACCGAACACTGAAGCTTTCTTT. As protein: CASRTPNTEAFF.

The V gene is TRBV19, the J gene TRBJ2-3; the D gene is possibly TRBD1 (5 bases). CDR1 and CDR2 (germline): LNHDA, SQIVND (reference sequence). The V end lost 9 bases, the J end lost 3 bases, and 19 bases lay between the germline ends. The CDR3 spans 15 residues. This CDR3 is CASAKGDLRTDTQYF. The CDR3 nucleotides are TGTGCCAGCGCAAAAGGGGATTTGAGGACAGATACGCAGTATTTT.

Only a few counts were recorded for this clonotype. The rearrangement links TRBV6-1 to TRBJ1-6; TRBD1 aligns across 8 bases. Germline assignment: CDR1 MNHNS and CDR2 SASEGT. The CDR3 covers 17 residues. V lost 8 bases and J lost 0; bases outside the gene matches: 9. CDR3 bases: TGTGCCAGCGGGACACGACAGGGGAGCTCCTATAATTCACCCCTCCACTTT. Translated: CASGTRQGSSYNSPLHF.

Only one count was recorded for this clonotype. The rearrangement joins TRBV5-6 to TRBJ2-7, with D unresolved. Trimming removed 0 bases at V and 6 bases at J, with 7 bases between. The germline gives CDR1 SGHDT, CDR2 YYEEEE. This CDR3 comprises 12 residues. CDR3 residues: CASSLGPIEQYF. In nucleotides, the CDR3 is TGTGCCAGCAGCTTGGGTCCCATCGAGCAGTACTTC.

The sample holds a few counts of this clonotype. This sequence joins TRBV12-3 or TRBV12-4 and TRBJ2-1; maybe TRBD1 (5 bases). The V end was cut by 5 bases, the J end by 0 bases, with 11 bases between. The CDR3 has 15 residues. The CDR3 protein is CASSNQGFSYNEQFF. CDR3 coding DNA: TGTGCCAGCAGTAACCAGGGTTTCTCCTACAATGAGCAGTTCTTC.

The chain uses TRBV9 and TRBJ2-1; 8 nucleotides line up with TRBD1. This CDR3 contains 13 residues. Germline V CDR1 and CDR2: SGDLS, YYNGEE. J lost 3 bases, V lost 7 bases, and 3 bases had no gene match. The CDR3 DNA reads TGTGCCAGCGGACAGGGATACTACAATGAGCAGTTCTTC. As protein: CASGQGYYNEQFF.

J is TRBJ2-3 and V is TRBV15, with TRBD1 matching 7 bases. Germline lookup yields CDR1 LNHNV and CDR2 YYDKDF (reference sequence). CDR3 length: 15 amino acids. Germline trimming cut 5 bases from V and 0 bases from J; bases unmatched to any gene: 5. The chain's CDR3 is CATSGDRTSTDTQYF. The CDR3 DNA reads TGTGCCACCAGCGGGGACAGAACTAGCACAGATACGCAGTATTTT.

This clonotype has just a few counts. The chain is built from TRBV5-6 and TRBJ2-3; D uncertain. In germline, CDR1 is SGHDT, CDR2 YYEEEE. V lost 3 bases to trimming and J lost 4 bases, with 6 bases between them. This CDR3 is 12 amino acids long. The CDR3 DNA is TGTGCCAGCAGCTCGTCGCCAGATACGCAGTATTTT. It translates to CASSSSPDTQYF.

This clonotype has a handful of counts. The rearrangement links TRBV7-9 to TRBJ2-7, with D perhaps matching TRBD2 (5 bases). Per germline, CDR1 SEHNR and CDR2 FQNEAQ (reference sequence). V was shortened by 4 bases and J by 1 base, with 17 bases between the two germline ends. There are 16 residues in the CDR3. This CDR3 is CASSSSRTFRSYEQYF. CDR3 DNA: TGTGCCAGCAGCTCTAGCCGGACGTTCCGATCCTACGAGCAGTACTTC. Full variable domain (remainder filled in from reference TRBV7-9 and TRBJ2-7): DTGVSQNPRHKITKRGQNVTFRCDPISEHNRLYWYRQTLGQGPEFLTYFQNEAQLEKSRLLSDRFSAERPKGSFSTLEIQRTEQGDSAMYLCASSSSRTFRSYEQYFGPGTRLTVT.

As for this clonotype: One end of the junction fails to match germline, which may point to a read error. This chain joins TRBV5-3 and TRBJ1-6; 7 bases are a match to TRBD1. TRBV5-3 is classed as an ORF, of uncertain function. CDR3 length: 14 residues. CDR3 residues: CASSLGLDREALHF. DNA of the CDR3: TGTGCCAGCAGCTTGGGGCTCGACAGGGAGGCCCTCCACTTT.

V is TRBV12-3 or TRBV12-4 and J is TRBJ2-4; D is perhaps TRBD1 (5 bases). There are 14 residues in the CDR3. Trimming pared 3 bases from V and 8 bases from J, leaving 14 bases between. The CDR3 loop reads CASSLRRAEDIQYF. CDR3 coding DNA: TGTGCCAGCAGTTTGCGCAGGGCGGAAGACATTCAGTACTTC.

This clonotype came up a few times. J is TRBJ1-1 and V is TRBV9; possible D gene TRBD1, 5 bases. The V end was cut by 0 bases, the J end by 1 base, with 7 bases between. From germline, CDR1 is SGDLS and CDR2 YYNGEE. CDR3 size: 14 residues. The DNA for the CDR3 is TGTGCCAGCAGCGTAGGACAGCCGAACACTGAAGCTTTCTTT. Translating it yields CASSVGQPNTEAFF.

The chain joins TRBV27 to TRBJ2-5, with D unclear. The CDR3 extends over 14 amino acids. Germline V gene data show CDR1 as MNHEY and CDR2 as SMNVEV (reference sequence). The ends were cut back, 6 bases at V and 5 bases at J, with 16 bases in the middle. The CDR3 DNA sequence: TGTGCCAGCAGCCAAGGACCCGCGAGGGAGACCCAGTACTTC. This translates into CASSQGPARETQYF.

A few counts support this clonotype. The V call is TRBV12-5, the J call TRBJ2-3, with unresolved D. CDR1 is LGHNT, CDR2 FRNRAP, per germline. CDR3 length equals 11 residues. The germline V and J ends were trimmed by 7 bases and 9 bases, with 11 bases remaining between them. The CDR3 here is CASARVGTQYF. The CDR3 nucleotides are TGTGCTAGTGCCCGTGTTGGGACGCAGTATTTT.

This rearrangement joins TRBV5-4 to TRBJ2-3; TRBD2 aligns across 8 bases. The germline gives CDR1 SGHNT, CDR2 YYREEE (reference sequence). This CDR3 has 14 amino acids. The junction had 1 base not matched to a gene; V was cut back by 4 bases and J by 0 bases. The CDR3 sequence is CASSTSGSTDTQYF. The CDR3 DNA reads as TGTGCCAGCAGCACTAGCGGAAGCACAGATACGCAGTATTTT.

The gene calls are TRBV7-2 and TRBJ2-1, with TRBD2 matching over 11 bases. Germline V CDR1 and CDR2: SGHTA, FQGNSA. Losses at the gene ends were 0 bases for V and 10 bases for J; bases not matched to a gene: 14. The CDR3 is 18 amino acids. The CDR3 sequence is CASSLALGLAGPSVEQFF. The CDR3 region has the DNA TGTGCCAGCAGCTTAGCTCTTGGACTAGCGGGCCCCTCTGTGGAGCAGTTCTTC.